The sample holds a few counts of the clone carrying this TCR beta chain. The CDR3 runs 18 residues. Germline loops: CDR1 SGHTA, CDR2 FQGTGA. Trimming removed 5 bases from V and 3 bases from J; junction bases left unmatched: 11. Original processing methods: By means of reference gene primer amplification, nucleated cell counts were estimated. The protocol was immunoSEQ multiplex PCR, while the TCRdb copy is restricted to in-frame clones and leaves out a portion. That table is the source of V, J and clone size, and D and trimming were worked out from the DNA. This table holds 150,000 to 170,000 clones, 65% to 85% found once. The data derive from a study of blood T cell repertoires in COVID-19. Study-wide background: The study drew acute and convalescent COVID-19 samples from the United States, Italy and Spain. Sources were T cells, B-cell-depleted T cells, or PBMCs; the material itself was cDNA or gDNA.

Sequenced: peripheral blood. The V and J genes are TRBV7-3 and TRBJ2-6; TRBD1 aligns across 9 bases. The source of this sequence is a woman at least 80 years old with acute or convalescent COVID-19. DNA for the CDR3: TGTGCCAGCAGCCCATCCGGGACAGGGATGGGTGGGGCCAACGTCCTGACTTTC. Encoded protein: CASSPSGTGMGGANVLTF.